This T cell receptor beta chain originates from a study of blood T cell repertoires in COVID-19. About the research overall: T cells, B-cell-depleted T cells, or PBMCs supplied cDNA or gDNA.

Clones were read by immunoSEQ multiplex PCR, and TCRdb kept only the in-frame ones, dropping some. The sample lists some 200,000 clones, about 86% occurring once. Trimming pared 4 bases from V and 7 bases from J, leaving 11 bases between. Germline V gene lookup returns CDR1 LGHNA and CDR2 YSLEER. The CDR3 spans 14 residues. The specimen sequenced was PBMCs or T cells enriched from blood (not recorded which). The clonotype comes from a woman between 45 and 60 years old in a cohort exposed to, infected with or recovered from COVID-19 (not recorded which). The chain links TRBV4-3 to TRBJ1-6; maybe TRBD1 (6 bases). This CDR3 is CASSRAGVNSPLHF. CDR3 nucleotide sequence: TGCGCCAGCAGCCGTGCAGGGGTGAATTCACCCCTCCACTTT.